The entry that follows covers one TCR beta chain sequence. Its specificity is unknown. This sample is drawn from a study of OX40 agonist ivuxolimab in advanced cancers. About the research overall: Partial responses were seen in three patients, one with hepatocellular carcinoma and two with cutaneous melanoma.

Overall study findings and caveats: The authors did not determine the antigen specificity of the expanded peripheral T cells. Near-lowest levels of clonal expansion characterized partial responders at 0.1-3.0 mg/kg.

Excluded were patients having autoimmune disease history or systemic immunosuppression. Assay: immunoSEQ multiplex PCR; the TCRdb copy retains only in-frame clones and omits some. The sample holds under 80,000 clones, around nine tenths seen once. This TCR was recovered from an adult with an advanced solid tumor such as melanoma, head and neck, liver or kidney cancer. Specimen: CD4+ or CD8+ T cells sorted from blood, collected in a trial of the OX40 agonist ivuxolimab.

CDR3 DNA: TGTGCCAGCAGCAATAACGGACTAGCGGAAGAGACCCAGTACTTC. Its protein product is CASSNNGLAEETQYF. The V gene is TRBV28, the J gene TRBJ2-5, with 10 bases identical to TRBD2. Germline trimming cut 6 bases from V and 3 bases from J; bases unmatched to any gene: 7. This CDR3 has 15 residues. CDR1 and CDR2 (germline): MDHEN, SYDVKM.